This T cell receptor beta chain comes out of a study of control samples from healthy donors and cancer patients. The V segment lost 0 bases and the J segment 6 bases; nucleotides outside the gene matches: 4. Germline CDR1 reads SQVTM; CDR2 reads ANQGSEA. CDR3 length equals 13 residues. This table comes from immunoSEQ multiplex PCR, and its TCRdb copy is limited to in-frame clones, with some not included. The data show fewer than 25,000 clones, roughly 84% seen once. The chain uses TRBV29-1 and TRBJ1-2; 7 positions agree with TRBD1. The sequenced material came from PBMCs. The clonotype comes from a man in his sixties with head and neck cancer. CDR3 region: CSVEEGTANGYTF. The CDR3 nucleotides read TGCAGCGTTGAAGAGGGGACAGCCAATGGCTACACCTTC.